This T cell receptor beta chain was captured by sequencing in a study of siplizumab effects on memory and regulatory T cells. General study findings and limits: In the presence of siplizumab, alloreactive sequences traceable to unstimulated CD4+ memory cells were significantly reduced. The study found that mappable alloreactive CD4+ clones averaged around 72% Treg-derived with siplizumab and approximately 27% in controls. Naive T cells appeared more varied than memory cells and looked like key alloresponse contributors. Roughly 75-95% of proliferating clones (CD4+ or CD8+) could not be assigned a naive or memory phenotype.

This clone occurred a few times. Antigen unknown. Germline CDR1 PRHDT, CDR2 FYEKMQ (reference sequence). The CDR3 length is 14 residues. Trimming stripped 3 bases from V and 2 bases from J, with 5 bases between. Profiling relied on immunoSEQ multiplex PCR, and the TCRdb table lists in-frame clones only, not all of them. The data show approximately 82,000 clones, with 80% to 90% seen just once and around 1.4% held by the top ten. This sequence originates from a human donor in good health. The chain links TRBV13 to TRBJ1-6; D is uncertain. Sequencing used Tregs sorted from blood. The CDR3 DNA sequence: TGTGCCAGCAGCTTCCCCCCCTATAATTCACCCCTCCACTTT. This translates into CASSFPPYNSPLHF.